The 4 T cell receptor beta chains in this list originate from one sample, sequenced in a study of memory B cells and T cells in multiple sclerosis. After stimulus-free culture, autoproliferating CFSE-dim and non-proliferating CFSE-high T cells were sequenced separately. Replicate wells were pooled after 7 days of stimulus-free culture of around 54 million CFSE-labeled PBMCs. The antigens for these receptors are not known. Clones were read by immunoSEQ multiplex PCR, and TCRdb kept only the in-frame ones, dropping some. The data hold about 42,000 clones, with more than 65% observed a single time. Source material: PBMCs from blood kept in culture. Every receptor here comes from a human donor with multiple sclerosis.

The chain has TRBV6-5 and TRBJ2-2; no reliable D call. Per the germline V gene, CDR1 is MNHEY and CDR2 is SVGAGI. CDR3 length equals 13 residues. V was trimmed by 7 bases and J by 6 bases, leaving 12 bases between them. The CDR3 region is CASTDLSAGELFF. As DNA, the CDR3 is TGTGCCAGCACCGATCTGTCGGCCGGGGAGCTGTTTTTT.

The chain has TRBV6-5 and TRBJ1-2; D remains unclear. Per germline, CDR1 MNHEY and CDR2 SVGAGI. Deletions cut 6 bases from V and 3 bases from J, with 8 bases between. The CDR3 contains 12 residues. The CDR3 sequence: CASRHFDYGYTF. The CDR3 nucleotides read TGTGCCAGCAGACACTTCGACTATGGCTACACCTTC.

The rearrangement uses TRBV25-1 and TRBJ2-2, with D tentatively TRBD2 (6 bases). The CDR3 contains 16 residues. V lost 0 bases and J 6 bases, leaving 14 bases between the germline ends. Germline V lookup: CDR1 MGHDK, CDR2 SYGVNS. The CDR3 DNA reads as TGTGCCAGCAGTGAATACGGGACTCCCGAAGCCGGGGAGCTGTTTTTT. It specifies CASSEYGTPEAGELFF.

The count of this clone is one. CDR3 sequence (DNA): TGCGCCAGCAGCACCCACTACGAGCAGTACTTC. Its translation: CASSTHYEQYF. V gene TRBV5-1 combines with J gene TRBJ2-7; D not resolved. Per the germline V gene, CDR1 is SGHRS and CDR2 is YFSETQ. The CDR3 contains 11 residues. Trimming shortened V by 4 bases and J by 3 bases, and 5 bases separated the two germline ends.